The TCR beta chain described here comes from a study of blood T cell repertoires in COVID-19. Overall study context: The United States, Italy and Spain supplied acute and convalescent COVID-19 samples. Sources were T cells, B-cell-depleted T cells, or PBMCs; the material itself was cDNA or gDNA.

The CDR3 has 14 amino acids. Trimming cost V 7 bases and J 6 bases, with 21 bases left between them. Germline V lookup: CDR1 GTSNPN, CDR2 SVGIG (reference sequence). Source study methods: Amplification of reference gene primers was used by the study to estimate nucleated cell counts. Repertoires were generated with immunoSEQ multiplex PCR, while TCRdb's copy carries only in-frame clones and drops some. V, J and clone size were drawn from that table, and D and trimming were deduced from the DNA. The data hold tens of thousands of clones, with around 86% observed a single time. The V gene is TRBV30, the J gene TRBJ1-1; maybe TRBD1 (5 bases). The sample was peripheral blood. The sequence was collected from a man in his 70s with active or convalescent COVID-19. CDR3 protein: CAFVRVGSGAEAFF. The CDR3 region has the DNA TGTGCCTTCGTCAGGGTGGGGTCGGGAGCTGAAGCTTTCTTT.